This T cell receptor beta chain originates from a study of T cells after yellow fever vaccination. The wider study: When fractions had low cell numbers, they were prepared with SMART-Seq v4 Ultra Low Input. Overall study results and limits: The secondary response was weaker, and its peak arrived faster, on day 5 versus 15. Most primary-vaccination clones reappeared after the booster (approximately 96% CD4, around 88% CD8).

The CDR3 spans 13 residues. Germline lookup yields CDR1 LNHDA and CDR2 SQIVND (reference sequence). TCRdb fed the 5' RACE reads into MiXCR, producing one record per CDR3 protein. The table shows 230,000 or so distinct CDR3 sequences, with roughly 4% occurring only once. Points on this clonotype: Its antigen is unidentified. A read error is possible here, since a much larger clone lies one base away.

The starting material was PBMCs, obtained 15 days after the yellow fever booster vaccination. This rearrangement joins TRBV19 to TRBJ2-7; D gene unclear. The sequence was obtained from a man aged 18 to 30 who received the YFV17D yellow fever vaccine. The CDR3 is CAISIREPYEQYF. As DNA, the CDR3 is TGTGCCATTAGTATTAGGGAACCCTACGAGCAGTACTTC.